Given below is one TCR beta chain in context. Followed longitudinally, the Seattle patients had been enrolled during active infection. The germline V gene has CDR1 MNHEY and CDR2 SVGAGI. The V end lost 7 bases, the J end lost 10 bases, and 16 bases lay between the germline ends. This CDR3 is 12 amino acids long. This record comes from a study of blood T cell repertoires in COVID-19. As for the study in general: T cells, B-cell-depleted T cells, or PBMCs provided the cDNA or gDNA that served as material.

Authors' data handling: Reference gene primer amplification gave nucleated cell count estimates. Some clones are missing from TCRdb's copy, which holds only in-frame ones; the method was immunoSEQ multiplex PCR. Clonal size and the V and J genes are those of that table, whereas D and trimming came from the DNA. The sample lists 75,000 to 95,000 clones, about 74% occurring once. Sequences were obtained from peripheral blood. The TCR comes from a man in his 70s with COVID-19, enrolled during active disease. The rearrangement joins TRBV6-5 to TRBJ1-1; a weak D match, TRBD1 (6 bases). In DNA, the CDR3 is TGTGCCAGCAAATGGCAGACAGGAGCAGCTTTCTTT. Translation gives CASKWQTGAAFF.